This TCR beta chain derives from a study of blood T cell repertoires in COVID-19. Study in general: The samples span acute and convalescent COVID-19 from the United States, Italy and Spain.

V was clipped by 5 bases and J by 8 bases; unmatched bases: 17. This CDR3 is built from 18 residues. Germline lookup yields CDR1 SGHVS and CDR2 FNYEAQ. Generated by immunoSEQ multiplex PCR, the TCRdb table keeps only in-frame clones and is missing some. The data hold 150,000 to 200,000 clones, with under 90% observed a single time. The chain employs TRBV7-6 and TRBJ2-1; 11 bases are shared with TRBD2. This sequence was found in a man between 60 and 70 years old with acute or convalescent COVID-19. The sequencing input was peripheral blood. The CDR3 reads CASSARILAGEIWDEQFF. CDR3 bases: TGTGCCAGCAGCGCACGGATACTAGCGGGGGAGATTTGGGATGAGCAGTTCTTC.